This T cell receptor (beta chain) was recovered during a study of molecular identifiers for immune sequencing clone quantification. Study-level background: Four of five RNA aliquots from roughly 21,000 or 96,000 naive CD8 T cells were sequenced.

Naive CD8 T cells underwent sorting with the CD8+CD4-CCR7+CD45RA+ definition. With 5 bases clipped from V and 4 bases from J, the junction kept 11 bases outside the gene matches. This CDR3 spans 16 amino acids. Per the germline V gene, CDR1 is SGHAT and CDR2 is FQNNGV. In this sample, this clonotype turned up many times. With listed TCR primers and previously described methods, bulk TCR libraries were prepared. TCRdb recomputed calls from the PCR reads with MiXCR, one row per CDR3 protein. The data contain some 70,000 distinct CDR3 sequences, 15% to 20% of them singletons. The sequence was collected from a human donor in good health. Some libraries in this study had Jurkat cell RNA spiked in. Material: naive CD8+ T cells from blood, with Jurkat cell RNA spiked in. The subset: FACS-sorted CD8+CD4-CCR7+CD45RA+ naive T cells. The chain recombines TRBV11-2 with TRBJ2-5, with TRBD1 matching over 9 bases. The CDR3 DNA follows: TGTGCCAGCAGCCCGACCGGGACAGGGTACTTAGAGACCCAGTACTTC. It translates to CASSPTGTGYLETQYF.